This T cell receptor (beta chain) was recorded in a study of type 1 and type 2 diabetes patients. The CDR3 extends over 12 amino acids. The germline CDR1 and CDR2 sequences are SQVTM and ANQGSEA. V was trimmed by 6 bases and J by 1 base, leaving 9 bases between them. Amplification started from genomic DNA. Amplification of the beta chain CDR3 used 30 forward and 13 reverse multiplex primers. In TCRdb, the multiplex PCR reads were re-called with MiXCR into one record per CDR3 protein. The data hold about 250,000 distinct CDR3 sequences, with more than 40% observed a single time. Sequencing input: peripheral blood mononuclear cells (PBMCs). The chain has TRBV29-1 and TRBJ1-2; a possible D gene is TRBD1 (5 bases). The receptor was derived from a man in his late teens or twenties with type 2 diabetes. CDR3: CSVGGVNYGYTF. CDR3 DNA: TGCAGCGTGGGGGGGGTTAACTATGGCTACACCTTC.